This T cell receptor (beta chain) is drawn from a study of blood T cell repertoires in COVID-19. Study-wide context: COVID-19 samples collected from the United States, Italy and Spain covered acute and convalescent phases.

Method: immunoSEQ multiplex PCR; TCRdb's copy keeps in-frame clones and lacks some. This sample has approximately 97,000 clones, with about 83% found just once. Trimming removed 4 bases from V and 11 bases from J; junction bases left unmatched: 7. This CDR3 spans 12 amino acids. Germline V gene data show CDR1 as MNHEY and CDR2 as SMNVEV (reference sequence). V and J are TRBV27 and TRBJ2-7, with 8 bases matching TRBD2. Source material: peripheral blood. The clonotype was recovered from a middle-aged man with active or convalescent COVID-19. CDR3 residues: CASSSGGAREYF. CDR3 sequence (DNA): TGTGCCAGCAGTTCGGGGGGGGCTCGGGAGTACTTC.